This T cell receptor (beta chain) was obtained from a study of CD8 T cells in ankylosing spondylitis. Germline CDR1 is SNHLY and CDR2 is FYNNEI. The V gene lost 3 bases and the J gene lost 0 bases, with 4 bases spanning the gap. This CDR3 contains 13 residues. One entry per CDR3 protein, called by TCRdb with MiXCR from the 5' RACE reads. This sample has 400,000 or so distinct CDR3 sequences; roughly a quarter occur once, and the top ten carry 0.85% to 1%. Overall study results and limits: The study identified a TCR beta motif of several highly homologous variants that appeared characteristic of ankylosing spondylitis blood.

This clonotype was found a few times. Its specificity is unknown. Sequencing was carried out using blood, either unsorted or a sorted T cell fraction (not recorded which). This clonotype was obtained from a male donor with ankylosing spondylitis. This chain connects TRBV2 to TRBJ2-3; D not resolved. This chain's CDR3 is CASSDRSTDTQYF. In nucleotides, the CDR3 is TGTGCCAGCAGTGACAGAAGCACAGATACGCAGTATTTT.